The 24 T cell receptor beta chains below were found in one sample sequenced in a study of blood T cell repertoires in COVID-19 (dated by TCRdb to the early 2020s). The library was made by the immunoSEQ multiplex PCR assay. TCRdb took over this immuneACCESS table, retaining in-frame rearrangements with V and J assigned. Such tables are incomplete; in checked studies, under half of the missing clones stem from an unresolved V gene, and the remainder is unexplained. This sample gives around 260,000 clones in total; about 88% of them show up just once. In total, the top ten clones hold under 4.5% of the sample. Sequenced input: peripheral blood. The receptors were sampled from a man aged 60 to 75 who had recovered from COVID-19.

The chain uses TRBV5-8 and TRBJ2-3, with D maybe TRBD1 (5 bases). Germline-derived CDR1 and CDR2 are SGHTS and YDEGEE. V gave up 0 bases and J gave up 3 bases, with 14 bases separating them. The CDR3 is 16 amino acids. The CDR3 protein is CASSLGRGARTDTQYF. CDR3 coding DNA: TGTGCCAGCAGCTTGGGAAGGGGTGCCCGGACAGATACGCAGTATTTT.

A few counts support this clone. This chain joins TRBV5-1 and TRBJ2-7; D is possibly TRBD1 (5 bases). The ends were cut back, 4 bases at V and 7 bases at J, with 18 bases in the middle. The CDR3 runs 14 residues. Germline V CDR1 and CDR2: SGHRS, YFSETQ. The CDR3 DNA reads as TGCGCCAGCAGCCCCCGTAACCAGGGCCGGGAGCAGTACTTC. Translating it yields CASSPRNQGREQYF.

The chain links TRBV7-3 to TRBJ1-6; 10 positions agree with TRBD1. With V trimmed by 5 bases and J by 5 bases, 6 bases remained unmatched. The germline V gene encodes CDR1 SGHTA and CDR2 FQGTGA. The CDR3 has 16 residues. The CDR3 bases are TGTGCCAGCAGCCCTGACAGGGGGCGGAATAATTCACCCCTCCACTTT. It is translated as CASSPDRGRNNSPLHF.

The chain joins TRBV5-1 to TRBJ1-4, with no clear D. The germline V gene encodes CDR1 SGHRS and CDR2 YFSETQ. The CDR3 length is 15 residues. Trimming stripped 1 base from V and 3 bases from J, with 10 bases between. This CDR3 is CASSLSGGSNEKLFF. The DNA for the CDR3 is TGCGCCAGCAGCTTGAGCGGCGGCTCTAATGAAAAACTGTTTTTT.

CDR3 bases: TGTGCCAGCAGTGAATCGGCGGCAAGAACGAACACTGAAGCTTTCTTT. This translates into CASSESAARTNTEAFF. V and J are TRBV25-1 and TRBJ1-1; D is uncertain. The germline V gene encodes CDR1 MGHDK and CDR2 SYGVNS. CDR3 length: 16 residues. With 1 base removed from V and 1 base from J, the gap between germline ends came to 13 bases.

The chain couples TRBV2 to TRBJ2-2; TRBD1 agrees at 9 bases. The trim removed 4 bases at V and 6 bases at J, leaving 6 bases unmatched. Germline V gene sequence: CDR1 SNHLY, CDR2 FYNNEI. The CDR3 is 15 residues long. DNA for the CDR3: TGTGCCAGCAGTGGGGGACAGGGCTGGGCCGGGGAGCTGTTTTTT. Its protein is CASSGGQGWAGELFF.

The gene calls are TRBV19 and TRBJ1-3; D is ambiguous. The CDR3 is made up of 14 amino acids. Trimming shortened V by 6 bases and J by 0 bases, and 9 bases separated the two germline ends. CDR1 and CDR2 from the germline V gene are LNHDA and SQIVND (reference sequence). The CDR3 nucleotides read TGTGCCAGTAGCCCCCTCAGCTCTGGAAACACCATATATTTT. This translates into CASSPLSSGNTIYF.

The J gene is TRBJ1-1, the V gene TRBV7-2, with TRBD1 matching over 10 bases. Germline lookup yields CDR1 SGHTA and CDR2 FQGNSA. This CDR3 spans 14 amino acids. V lost 6 bases to trimming and J lost 7 bases; unmatched junction nucleotides: 8. The CDR3 sequence: CASRPDRGRGEAFF. As DNA, the CDR3 is TGTGCCAGCAGGCCTGACAGGGGGCGAGGTGAAGCTTTCTTT.

The V call is TRBV19, the J call TRBJ2-1; perhaps TRBD2 as D (7 bases). The CDR3 is 12 amino acids. Germline V gives CDR1 LNHDA, CDR2 SQIVND (reference sequence). The V gene lost 4 bases and the J gene lost 8 bases, with 9 bases spanning the gap. CDR3 in amino acids: CASSTGGYEQFF. CDR3 in DNA: TGTGCCAGTAGTACGGGGGGCTATGAGCAGTTCTTC.

The V and J genes are TRBV4-2 and TRBJ1-4; D ambiguous. Germline V lookup: CDR1 LGHNA, CDR2 YNFKEQ. V was trimmed by 0 bases and J by 5 bases, leaving 10 bases between them. The CDR3 contains 15 residues. The CDR3 spells CASSQDSGLNEKLFF. The CDR3 DNA sequence: TGTGCCAGCAGCCAAGACAGCGGCCTGAATGAAAAACTGTTTTTT.

V usage is TRBV7-2 and J usage is TRBJ2-7, with D possibly being TRBD1 (6 bases). Germline V gene data show CDR1 as SGHTA and CDR2 as FQGNSA. Trimming stripped 2 bases from V and 0 bases from J, with 11 bases between. The CDR3 is made up of 15 amino acids. The CDR3 coding sequence is TGTGCCAGCAGCTTATCTGGGGGCCGCTCCTACGAGCAGTACTTC. It specifies CASSLSGGRSYEQYF.

The V call is TRBV2, the J call TRBJ1-5; D unresolved. The germline V gene has CDR1 SNHLY and CDR2 FYNNEI. V was cut by 6 bases and J by 0 bases, with 9 bases left in between. The length of the CDR3 is 14 residues. The CDR3: CASRNTYSNQPQHF. The CDR3 bases are TGTGCCAGCAGGAATACCTATAGCAATCAGCCCCAGCATTTT.

The chain is built from TRBV7-3 and TRBJ2-5; a weak D match, TRBD1 (6 bases). Germline assignment: CDR1 SGHTA and CDR2 FQGTGA. V lost 4 bases and J lost 5, with 17 bases in between. This CDR3 has 15 residues. The CDR3 sequence: CASSSVGATRETQYF. The CDR3 DNA reads as TGTGCCAGCAGCTCTGTGGGGGCGACAAGGGAGACCCAGTACTTC.

The chain has TRBV6-4 and TRBJ1-4; TRBD1 matches 11 bases. The CDR3 has 16 residues. J gave up 4 bases and V 10 bases, and 11 bases lay outside the gene matches. The germline gives CDR1 MRHNA, CDR2 SNTAGT. CDR3 DNA: TGTGCCACCAAGTCGGGACAGGGGGTAGGTAATGAAAAACTGTTTTTT. It specifies CATKSGQGVGNEKLFF.

This clone was counted many times. The V gene is TRBV7-6, the J gene TRBJ1-6; TRBD1 agrees at 9 bases. CDR1 is SGHVS, CDR2 FNYEAQ, per germline. The CDR3 extends over 13 amino acids. V lost 5 bases to trimming and J lost 13 bases; unmatched junction nucleotides: 6. The CDR3 protein is CASSIGTGSPLHF. The CDR3 region has the DNA TGTGCCAGCAGCATAGGGACAGGGTCCCCCCTCCACTTT.

The chain joins TRBV4-2 to TRBJ1-1; D is uncertain. The CDR3 covers 13 residues. Trimming pared 0 bases from V and 7 bases from J, leaving 9 bases between. Germline V gene lookup returns CDR1 LGHNA and CDR2 YNFKEQ. Written as DNA, the CDR3 is TGTGCCAGCAGCCAAGATACGGGTAGTGAAGCTTTCTTT. It translates to CASSQDTGSEAFF.

The rearrangement joins TRBV7-9 to TRBJ1-6, with D hard to call. Per germline, CDR1 SEHNR and CDR2 FQNEAQ (reference sequence). V was trimmed by 4 bases and J by 5 bases, leaving 9 bases between them. This CDR3 contains 14 residues. CDR3 coding DNA: TGTGCCAGCAGCTCCGGGATAAATAATTCACCCCTCCACTTT. It yields the protein CASSSGINNSPLHF.

The chain combines TRBV27 with TRBJ1-1, with D perhaps matching TRBD1 (5 bases). CDR3 size: 14 residues. Germline loops: CDR1 MNHEY, CDR2 SMNVEV (reference sequence). V shed 8 bases and J shed 0 bases, with 13 bases lying between them. Written as DNA, the CDR3 is TGTGCCAGCTTCGGAGGGGTTTTGAACACTGAAGCTTTCTTT. Encoded protein: CASFGGVLNTEAFF.

This clone was seen a few times. The chain recombines TRBV5-1 with TRBJ1-2; D gene uncertain. The CDR3 loop spans 15 amino acids. CDR1 is SGHRS, CDR2 YFSETQ, per germline. The V and J ends lost 0 bases and 0 bases respectively, with 9 bases between them. The CDR3 region is CASSLGGGSNYGYTF. CDR3 sequence (DNA): TGCGCCAGCAGCTTGGGCGGCGGTTCTAACTATGGCTACACCTTC.

V and J are TRBV27 and TRBJ1-1; the match to TRBD1 covers 7 bases. The CDR3 extends over 14 amino acids. The ends lost 6 bases at V and 6 bases at J; junction bases unmatched: 10. CDR1 is MNHEY, CDR2 SMNVEV, per germline (reference sequence). The CDR3 region has the DNA TGTGCCAGCAGCCGACAGGGTGGTTTTTCTGAAGCTTTCTTT. Translating it yields CASSRQGGFSEAFF.

The chain is built from TRBV6-5 and TRBJ2-2; D remains ambiguous. Germline lookup yields CDR1 MNHEY and CDR2 SVGAGI. CDR3 length equals 12 residues. With 5 bases removed from V and 4 bases from J, the gap between germline ends came to 5 bases. As DNA, the CDR3 is TGTGCCAGCAGTCACATCACCGGGGAGCTGTTTTTT. This encodes CASSHITGELFF.

The V call is TRBV19, the J call TRBJ2-3, with 13 bases that match TRBD2. The V gene's germline CDR1 is LNHDA and CDR2 SQIVND (reference sequence). The CDR3 length is 20 residues. The trim removed 4 bases at V and 4 bases at J, leaving 17 bases unmatched. The CDR3 DNA follows: TGTGCCAGTAGTAGGACGGGACTAGCGGGGACATCCGATAAGTCAGATACGCAGTATTTT. It specifies CASSRTGLAGTSDKSDTQYF.

This clone was found a few times. This sequence joins TRBV7-3 and TRBJ2-2; 9 bases are a match to TRBD2. This CDR3 is 17 amino acids long. The germline CDR1 and CDR2 sequences are SGHTA and FQGTGA. The V and J ends lost 2 bases and 2 bases, in that order; junction bases with no gene match: 6. CDR3 amino acids: CASSLHSGGRNTGELFF. The CDR3, as DNA: TGTGCCAGCAGCTTACATAGCGGGGGTCGTAACACCGGGGAGCTGTTTTTT.

CDR3 coding DNA: TGTGCCAGCAGCTTAGATCTGGACAAACCGTACCAAGAGACCCAGTACTTC. Amino acid sequence: CASSLDLDKPYQETQYF. The chain employs TRBV11-2 and TRBJ2-5; possible D gene TRBD1, 5 bases. V lost 0 bases and J lost 0, with 14 bases in between. Per the germline V gene, CDR1 is SGHAT and CDR2 is FQNNGV. The CDR3 has 17 residues.